This T cell receptor beta chain was retrieved from a study of blood T cell repertoires in COVID-19. In the study overall: The samples span acute and convalescent COVID-19 from the United States, Italy and Spain. T cells, B-cell-depleted T cells, or PBMCs supplied cDNA or gDNA.

Original processing methods: By means of reference gene primer amplification, nucleated cell counts were estimated. Only in-frame clones appear in the TCRdb table, and some are missing; sequencing was by immunoSEQ multiplex PCR. The DNA gave D and trimming, while V, J and clone size come from that table. This table has 70,000 to 95,000 clones, 75% to 95% appearing once. The V and J ends lost 4 bases and 0 bases respectively, with 14 bases between them. Germline CDR1 and CDR2: LGHDT and YNNKEL (reference sequence). There are 16 residues in the CDR3. The chain recombines TRBV3-1 (or the pseudogene TRBV3-2) with TRBJ2-3, with TRBD2 as a possible D gene (6 bases). This sequence was found in a woman in her 50s in a cohort sampled during active COVID-19. Sequencing was done on a sample of peripheral blood. The CDR3 spells CASSPLAGSSTDTQYF. Written as DNA, the CDR3 is TGTGCCAGCAGCCCCCTTGCGGGGTCTAGCACAGATACGCAGTATTTT.